This T cell receptor (beta chain) was sequenced during a study of identical twins. TCRdb re-called the 5' RACE reads through MiXCR, storing one row per CDR3 protein. The table shows approximately 530,000 distinct CDR3 sequences, with about a fifth occurring only once. The CDR3 has 18 amino acids. Trimming took 6 bases from V and 1 from J; bases not matched to a gene: 16. Study-wide points: Conclusions rested on cross-sectional statistics rather than following the same donors. Potential partial confounding of zero-insertion analyses by invariant MAIT and iNKT cells was noted. Fewer insertions characterized abundant cord blood beta clonotypes, whereas memory repertoires showed none.

The table lists this clonotype with a few counts. Its target is not known. The data were also submitted as part of a second study, on yellow fever vaccine responses in identical twins.

The chain employs TRBV12-3 or TRBV12-4 and TRBJ1-1, with 8 bases fitting TRBD1. This TCR was sampled from a woman aged 18-29 years in good health. Sequencing input: CD4+ T cells sorted from blood. As DNA, the CDR3 is TGTGCCAGCAGCTGGTGGACCTATCAGGGGGCGCGGAACACTGAAGCTTTCTTT. This sequence encodes CASSWWTYQGARNTEAFF.